This TCR beta chain was recovered during a study of blood T cell repertoires in COVID-19. Study-level information: Acute-phase and convalescent COVID-19 samples originated in the United States, Italy and Spain. Nucleic acid was either cDNA or gDNA, and it came from T cells, B-cell-depleted T cells, or PBMCs.

The length of the CDR3 is 13 residues. Trimming removed 3 bases from V and 3 bases from J, with 8 bases in between. Original processing notes: Amplified reference gene primers provided the basis for estimating nucleated cell counts. Measured with immunoSEQ multiplex PCR; TCRdb has only the in-frame clones, and not every one. V and J calls and clone size are as listed in that table; D and trimming were resolved from the DNA. The sample carries roughly 200,000 clones, about 86% recorded once. In the case of this clone: Other DNA sequences within the sample encode an identical CDR3.

The sample consisted of peripheral blood. The chain couples TRBV12-3 or TRBV12-4 to TRBJ1-1; a possible D gene is TRBD1 (5 bases). This sequence originates from a man in his forties or fifties with active or convalescent COVID-19. CDR3 protein: CASSLSQDTEAFF. The CDR3 DNA reads as TGTGCCAGCAGTTTGTCACAGGACACTGAAGCTTTCTTT.